The text below deals with one T cell receptor (beta chain). This sample stems from a study of blood T cells in healthy people across ages. Combining a sample-barcoded 5' primer with a J-beta primer mix, a second PCR ran for roughly 6 to 11 cycles. One entry per CDR3 protein results from TCRdb running MiXCR on the 5' RACE reads. Of over 700,000 distinct CDR3 sequences listed, approximately 53% were seen once; the top ten hold roughly 37%. The length of the CDR3 is 21 residues. Germline V gene sequence: CDR1 SGHRS, CDR2 YFSETQ. Losses at the gene ends were 2 bases for V and 1 base for J; bases not matched to a gene: 16.

The receptor was isolated from a man older than 75 in good health. The rearrangement joins TRBV5-1 to TRBJ2-1, with 12 bases aligning to TRBD1. Sequencing was carried out using blood. The CDR3 here is CASSFGPGTGGKRESYNEQFF. The CDR3 DNA follows: TGCGCCAGCAGCTTTGGACCCGGGACAGGGGGCAAGCGGGAGTCCTACAATGAGCAGTTCTTC.